Presented here are 28 T cell receptor beta chains from one specimen sequenced in a study of high-grade serous ovarian cancer treatment subgroups. Tumor samples were obtained before definitive surgery or chemotherapy. Profiled with immunoSEQ multiplex PCR; TCRdb holds only in-frame clones, not every one. Counted here are some 12,000 clones, roughly four fifths occurring once; the ten biggest clones make up around 7%. Sequenced input: tumor tissue. Source of these receptors: a human donor with high-grade serous ovarian cancer.

In its sample, this clone was seen a few times. The CDR3 protein is CASSDISGRGETQYF. The CDR3 DNA follows: TGTGCCAGTAGTGACATTAGCGGGAGAGGGGAGACCCAGTACTTC. The genes are TRBV19 and TRBJ2-5; 9 nucleotides match TRBD2. This CDR3 is 15 amino acids long. Germline CDR1 is LNHDA and CDR2 is SQIVND (reference sequence). V was pared by 5 bases and J by 5 bases, with 9 bases of the junction left unmatched.

V usage is TRBV28 and J usage is TRBJ2-1, with 7 bases matching TRBD1. The CDR3 extends over 17 amino acids. Trimming at V came to 2 bases and at J to 0 bases, leaving 7 bases not matched to a gene. Germline assignment: CDR1 MDHEN and CDR2 SYDVKM. The CDR3 DNA reads TGTGCCAGCAGTTTACACCGGGACAGCCGCTCCTACAATGAGCAGTTCTTC. This translates into CASSLHRDSRSYNEQFF.

The V gene is TRBV9, the J gene TRBJ2-7; D possibly uses TRBD1 or TRBD2 (6 bases each). V lost 5 bases and J lost 3, with 12 bases in between. The CDR3 sequence is 13 residues long. From germline, CDR1 is SGDLS and CDR2 YYNGEE. CDR3 in DNA: TGTGCCAGCAGGAAGGAGGGGGGCTACGAGCAGTACTTC. This translates into CASRKEGGYEQYF. The complete variable domain, with remaining parts taken from reference TRBV9 and TRBJ2-7, reads DSGVTQTPKHLITATGQRVTLRCSPRSGDLSVYWYQQSLDQGLQFLIQYYNGEERAKGNILERFSAQQFPDLHSELNLSSLELGDSALYFCASRKEGGYEQYFGPGTRLTVT.

About this clone: The junction does not match germline at one end; this may be a read error. This sequence joins TRBV7-3 and TRBJ2-3; no firm D call. The CDR3 loop spans 14 amino acids. Germline V gives CDR1 SGHTA, CDR2 FQGTGA. In nucleotides, the CDR3 is TGTGCCAGCAGCCTAACCCGGGCGTCAGATACGCAGTATTTT. Its translation: CASSLTRASDTQYF.

This clone was recorded only once. This rearrangement joins TRBV7-6 to TRBJ2-5; D gene unclear. V lost 5 bases to trimming and J lost 7 bases, with 17 bases between them. The CDR3 runs 14 residues. The germline gives CDR1 SGHVS, CDR2 FNYEAQ. The CDR3 region is CASSPPRAYRTQYF. Here the CDR3 DNA reads TGTGCCAGCAGCCCCCCTAGGGCTTATCGGACCCAGTACTTC.

This sequence joins TRBV27 and TRBJ2-2; 10 bases match TRBD2. Germline V gene lookup returns CDR1 MNHEY and CDR2 SMNVEV (reference sequence). V shed 2 bases and J 6 bases; nucleotides not matched to a gene: 6. There are 16 residues in the CDR3. The CDR3 DNA reads TGTGCCAGCAGTTTAAGCGGGAGGGCCTTCGCCGGGGAGCTGTTTTTT. This sequence encodes CASSLSGRAFAGELFF.

The genes are TRBV5-1 and TRBJ2-1; D is uncertain. The CDR3 has 12 amino acids. The germline V gene encodes CDR1 SGHRS and CDR2 YFSETQ. The V gene lost 0 bases and the J gene lost 6 bases, with 4 bases spanning the gap. The CDR3 sequence: CASSLEGNEQFF. CDR3 in DNA: TGCGCCAGCAGCTTGGAGGGCAATGAGCAGTTCTTC.

In DNA, the CDR3 is TGTGCCACCAGCAGAGATTCTGGAGATAATGAAAAACTGTTTTTT. This codes for CATSRDSGDNEKLFF. The rearrangement uses TRBV15 and TRBJ1-4; unclear D gene. The CDR3 has 15 amino acids. The V gene lost 0 bases and the J gene lost 4 bases, with 9 bases spanning the gap. Germline lookup yields CDR1 LNHNV and CDR2 YYDKDF (reference sequence).

The chain couples TRBV2 to TRBJ1-5; D uncertain. The CDR3 covers 14 residues. Germline loops: CDR1 SNHLY, CDR2 FYNNEI. The V and J ends lost 5 bases and 4 bases respectively, with 12 bases between them. The CDR3 loop reads CASSPSGRNQPQHF. The CDR3 nucleotides are TGTGCCAGCAGTCCTTCAGGTAGAAATCAGCCCCAGCATTTT.

This clone was counted only a few times. This rearrangement joins TRBV6-6 to TRBJ1-1; D is ambiguous. CDR1 MNHNY and CDR2 SVGAGI come from the germline V gene (reference sequence). Between the trimmed V and J ends, which lost 8 bases and 4 bases, there was a span of 8 bases. This CDR3 has 11 amino acids. CDR3 region: CASATGTEAFF. CDR3 bases: TGTGCCAGCGCAACGGGCACTGAAGCTTTCTTT.

The gene calls are TRBV19 and TRBJ2-1; 13 bases agree with TRBD2. Germline lookup yields CDR1 LNHDA and CDR2 SQIVND (reference sequence). The CDR3 covers 15 residues. V trimming: 7 bases; J trimming: 5 bases; junction bases outside the gene matches: 5. For the CDR3, the DNA is TGTGCCAGTATCCGGGGGACTAGCGGGGACAATGAGCAGTTCTTC. Protein: CASIRGTSGDNEQFF. The entire variable domain, with the rest obtained from reference TRBV19 and TRBJ2-1, is as follows: DGGITQSPKYLFRKEGQNVTLSCEQNLNHDAMYWYRQDPGQGLRLIYYSQIVNDFQKGDIAEGYSVSREKKESFPLTVTSAQKNPTAFYLCASIRGTSGDNEQFFGPGTRLTVL.

The chain joins TRBV11-2 to TRBJ2-7; D is possibly TRBD1 or TRBD2 (5 bases each). This CDR3 comprises 15 residues. Germline values: CDR1 SGHAT, CDR2 FQNNGV. Between the trimmed V and J ends, which lost 5 bases and 4 bases, there was a span of 18 bases. The CDR3 reads CASSIPFKGTYEQYF. The CDR3, as DNA: TGTGCCAGCAGCATACCTTTTAAGGGGACGTACGAGCAGTACTTC.

V gene TRBV11-2 combines with J gene TRBJ1-2; 7 nucleotides match TRBD1. CDR3 length: 14 residues. CDR1 is SGHAT and CDR2 is FQNNGV in the germline V gene. Trimming at V came to 1 base and at J to 4 bases, leaving 3 bases not matched to a gene. The CDR3 bases are TGTGCCAGCAGCTTAGGTGGGACAGCCTATGGCTACACCTTC. As protein: CASSLGGTAYGYTF.

In DNA form, the CDR3 reads TGTGCCAGTAGTCGGGTCAGTGGGACCCGACAAGAGACCCAGTACTTC. Translating it yields CASSRVSGTRQETQYF. V usage is TRBV19 and J usage is TRBJ2-5; the D call may be TRBD1 or TRBD2 (5 bases each). Deletions cut 5 bases from V and 2 bases from J, with 18 bases between. This CDR3 has 16 residues. Germline-derived CDR1 and CDR2 are LNHDA and SQIVND (reference sequence).

CDR3 in DNA: TGTGCCAGCAGTGGACTAGCGGGAGTCGGGGAGCTGTTTTTT. Translation gives CASSGLAGVGELFF. The gene calls are TRBV2 and TRBJ2-2; 12 bases agree with TRBD2. CDR3 length: 14 residues. CDR1 is SNHLY, CDR2 FYNNEI, per germline. Unmatched junction bases numbered 1, after V lost 4 bases and J lost 7 bases.

The J gene is TRBJ2-2, the V gene TRBV12-5, with D perhaps given as TRBD1 or TRBD2 (6 bases each). Looked up from germline, CDR1 is LGHNT and CDR2 is FRNRAP. Trimming removed 10 bases from V and 1 base from J, with 13 bases in between. CDR3 length: 14 residues. CDR3 sequence: CATRRGQNTGELFF. CDR3 in DNA: TGTGCTACGCGACGGGGGCAGAACACCGGGGAGCTGTTTTTT.

The V and J genes are TRBV6-1 and TRBJ1-1; D gene unclear. With 4 bases removed from V and 2 bases from J, the gap between germline ends came to 11 bases. Per germline, CDR1 MNHNS and CDR2 SASEGT. The CDR3 totals 14 residues. CDR3 residues: CASSGPGRNTEAFF. CDR3 coding DNA: TGTGCCAGCAGTGGACCTGGGAGAAACACTGAAGCTTTCTTT.

This chain connects TRBV7-9 to TRBJ2-1; D gene unclear. The CDR3 extends over 12 amino acids. The V end was cut by 3 bases, the J end by 3 bases, with 3 bases between. Germline V gene data show CDR1 as SEHNR and CDR2 as FQNEAQ (reference sequence). In DNA, the CDR3 is TGTGCCAGCAGCTTCGGCTACAATGAGCAGTTCTTC. Amino acids: CASSFGYNEQFF.

Comment on this clone: The junction and the germline gene differ at one end; a read error may be behind it. The gene calls are TRBV19 and TRBJ2-7; D is possibly TRBD1 or TRBD2 (5 bases each). The CDR3 runs to 16 residues. The germline gives CDR1 LNHDA, CDR2 SQIVND (reference sequence). CDR3 nucleotides: TGTGCCAGTGGACGTCCGCCGGGGCAGGGAGTCGACGAGCAGTGCTTC. Translated: CASGRPPGQGVDEQCF.

The chain links TRBV27 to TRBJ2-3, with TRBD2 identical over 9 bases. This CDR3 contains 16 residues. The junction had 8 bases not matched to a gene; V was cut back by 5 bases and J by 2 bases. The germline CDR1 and CDR2 sequences are MNHEY and SMNVEV (reference sequence). The CDR3 sequence: CASSVTLAGPTDTQYF. The CDR3 nucleotides are TGTGCCAGCAGTGTGACCCTAGCGGGACCCACAGATACGCAGTATTTT.

The V gene is TRBV10-3, the J gene TRBJ2-7, with TRBD1 identical over 8 bases. The V segment lost 10 bases and the J segment 5 bases; nucleotides outside the gene matches: 10. This CDR3 has 13 residues. Germline loops: CDR1 ENHRY, CDR2 SYGVKD. In DNA, the CDR3 is TGTGCCAGCAGCCGGACAGGGTCCCACGAGCAGTACTTC. Its translation: CASSRTGSHEQYF.

The rearrangement uses TRBV5-6 and TRBJ2-7; 7 nucleotides line up with TRBD2. The V segment lost 1 base and the J segment 1 base; nucleotides outside the gene matches: 5. CDR1 and CDR2 from the germline V gene are SGHDT and YYEEEE. This CDR3 comprises 15 residues. The CDR3: CASSLIREASYEQYF. CDR3 nucleotide sequence: TGTGCCAGCAGCTTGATCCGGGAGGCGTCCTACGAGCAGTACTTC. Looking up the rest from reference TRBV5-6 and TRBJ2-7 gives the full variable domain: DAGVTQSPTHLIKTRGQQVTLRCSPKSGHDTVSWYQQALGQGPQFIFQYYEEEERQRGNFPDRFSGHQFPNYSSELNVNALLLGDSALYLCASSLIREASYEQYFGPGTRLTVT.

V usage is TRBV12-5 and J usage is TRBJ1-2; D gene ambiguous. Germline V gives CDR1 LGHNT, CDR2 FRNRAP. The CDR3 extends over 15 amino acids. V gave up 1 base and J gave up 3 bases, with 12 bases separating them. CDR3 sequence (DNA): TGTGCTAGTGGTTTGGACCCATCAACAGACTATGGCTACACCTTC. Its protein product is CASGLDPSTDYGYTF.

V usage is TRBV11-2 and J usage is TRBJ1-2, with 9 positions matching TRBD1. The CDR3 contains 14 residues. The germline gives CDR1 SGHAT, CDR2 FQNNGV. Unmatched junction bases numbered 6, after V lost 6 bases and J lost 4 bases. CDR3 sequence reads: CASRKDRGSYGYTF. CDR3 DNA: TGTGCCAGCAGAAAGGACAGGGGTAGCTATGGCTACACCTTC.

The gene calls are TRBV28 and TRBJ2-3, with a possible D match to TRBD1 (6 bases). This CDR3 region has 14 residues. Trimming removed 6 bases at V and 2 bases at J, with 12 bases between. Looked up from germline, CDR1 is MDHEN and CDR2 is SYDVKM. The CDR3 DNA is TGTGCCAGCAGCTTACAGGGTTCCACAGATACGCAGTATTTT. This sequence encodes CASSLQGSTDTQYF. The full variable domain, completed using reference TRBV28 and TRBJ2-3, is DVKVTQSSRYLVKRTGEKVFLECVQDMDHENMFWYRQDPGLGLRLIYFSYDVKMKEKGDIPEGYSVSREKKERFSLILESASTNQTSMYLCASSLQGSTDTQYFGPGTRLTVL.

CDR3 residues: CASSLQGTYEQYF. The CDR3 nucleotides read TGTGCCAGCAGCTTGCAGGGTACCTACGAGCAGTACTTC. V is TRBV5-5 and J is TRBJ2-7, with TRBD1 as a possible D gene (5 bases). Germline CDR1 and CDR2: SGHKS and YYEKEE (reference sequence). V was shortened by 1 base and J by 2 bases, with 7 bases between the two germline ends. The CDR3 runs 13 residues.

CDR3 residues: CASSLGTGGQETQYF. CDR3 nucleotides: TGCGCCAGCAGCCTCGGGACAGGGGGTCAAGAGACCCAGTACTTC. The V gene is TRBV5-1, the J gene TRBJ2-5, with 11 bases that match TRBD1. CDR3 length: 15 residues. The V and J ends lost 4 bases and 2 bases, in that order; junction bases with no gene match: 4. CDR1 and CDR2 (germline): SGHRS, YFSETQ.

This chain joins TRBV19 and TRBJ1-3; a weak D match, TRBD1 (6 bases). Germline CDR1 and CDR2: LNHDA and SQIVND (reference sequence). V was trimmed by 3 bases and J by 4 bases, leaving 13 bases between them. This CDR3 spans 15 amino acids. CDR3 DNA sequence: TGTGCCAGTAGTATTTTGGGGGCCTCAGGAAACACCATATATTTT. Its protein product is CASSILGASGNTIYF.